The rows below give T cell receptor beta chains drawn from one sample of a study of graft-versus-host responses after intestinal transplantation. Sequencing used immunoSEQ multiplex PCR; TCRdb keeps in-frame clones, though not all of them. The table lists tens of thousands of clones, around 90% of them singletons, with about 2.5% in the top ten. These receptors have no identified antigens. The sequencing used unstimulated CD4+ T cells sorted from spleen or lymph node cells, collected before transplant. The receptors derive from a human donor who was the organ donor for an intestinal transplant. Each CDR3 is given with its conserved first and last residue. D genes are given only for firm matches.

TRBJ2-5 | . | TRBV7-6 | CASSLIQETQYF | TGTGCCAGCAGCTTAATCCAAGAGACCCAGTACTTC
TRBJ2-1 | TRBD1 | TRBV7-2 | CASRTGGYNEQFF | TGTGCCAGCAGGACAGGGGGCTACAATGAGCAGTTCTTC
TRBJ2-4 | . | TRBV2 | CASRGYLAKNIQYF | TGTGCCAGCAGAGGTTATCTAGCCAAAAACATTCAGTACTTC
TRBJ2-3 | TRBD2 | TRBV9 | CASSARLAGWDSTDTQYF | TGTGCCAGCAGCGCCCGACTAGCGGGTTGGGATAGCACAGATACGCAGTATTTT
TRBJ2-3 | TRBD2 | TRBV6-5 | CASSYSGTSGRDTQYF | TGTGCCAGCAGTTACTCGGGGACTAGCGGGAGAGATACGCAGTATTTT
TRBJ2-2 | . | TRBV10-3 | CAISGGGELFF | TGTGCCATTTCCGGGGGCGGGGAGCTGTTTTTT
TRBJ2-1 | TRBD2 | TRBV28 | CASSLTSAYNEQFF | TGTGCCAGCAGTTTGACTAGCGCCTACAATGAGCAGTTCTTC
TRBJ1-1 | . | TRBV4-2 | CASSQGRENTEAFF | TGTGCCAGCAGCCAGGGACGGGAGAACACTGAAGCTTTCTTT
TRBJ2-7 | TRBD2 | TRBV28 | CASSGASGRAGAYEQYF | TGTGCCAGCAGCGGGGCCAGCGGGAGGGCCGGGGCCTACGAGCAGTACTTC
TRBJ2-7 | . | TRBV7-2 | CASSLAAGIGYEQYF | TGTGCCAGCAGCTTAGCAGCCGGGATCGGGTACGAGCAGTACTTC